These T cell receptor beta chains were read from a single sample in a study of shared clonotypes between healthy human individuals. Clones were sequenced by immunoSEQ multiplex PCR, and TCRdb holds only the in-frame ones, with some missing. The sample carries about 610,000 clones, about 97% recorded once. Material: naive CD4+ T cells sorted from blood. These TCRs come from a woman aged 25 to 39 in good health. CDR3s include the opening cysteine and the closing phenylalanine or tryptophan. The order of the fields is CDR3 length, clone size, J gene, V gene, D gene, CDR3 DNA, CDR3 protein. The D gene is left open where the match is weak. Not every row has a clone size; where given, it reads once, few, many or a size class.

len: 18; abundance: .; j_gene: TRBJ1-2; v_gene: TRBV7-8; d_gene: .; CDR3nt: TGTGCCAGCAGCTCGCGTCGGGGAGCCCCGGGGGATAACTATGGCTACACCTTC; CDR3aa: CASSSRRGAPGDNYGYTF
len: 11; abundance: .; j_gene: TRBJ2-1; v_gene: TRBV20-1; d_gene: .; CDR3nt: TGCAGTGCTAGCCCTTACAATGAGCAGTTCTTC; CDR3aa: CSASPYNEQFF
len: 13; abundance: .; j_gene: TRBJ2-7; v_gene: TRBV19; d_gene: TRBD1; CDR3nt: TGTGCCAGTTCCGGGACAGGGGGTTCCGAGCAGTACTTC; CDR3aa: CASSGTGGSEQYF
len: 12; abundance: .; j_gene: TRBJ1-2; v_gene: TRBV28; d_gene: .; CDR3nt: TGTGCCAGCAGTTTCTCCAGCTATGGCTACACCTTC; CDR3aa: CASSFSSYGYTF
len: 13; abundance: .; j_gene: TRBJ2-7; v_gene: TRBV2; d_gene: .; CDR3nt: TGTGCCAGCAGGGCGGACGGAAACTACGAGCAGTACTTC; CDR3aa: CASRADGNYEQYF
len: 15; abundance: .; j_gene: TRBJ1-1; v_gene: TRBV10-2; d_gene: .; CDR3nt: TGCGCCAGCAGTCTACGGCATGGGGTTGGGACTGAAGCTTTCTTT; CDR3aa: CASSLRHGVGTEAFF
len: 15; abundance: .; j_gene: TRBJ2-2; v_gene: TRBV5-1; d_gene: TRBD2; CDR3nt: TGCGCCAGCAGCTCGGGACTACTGAGGACCGGGGAGCTGTTTTTT; CDR3aa: CASSSGLLRTGELFF
len: 17; abundance: .; j_gene: TRBJ1-4; v_gene: TRBV4-1; d_gene: TRBD1; CDR3nt: TGCGCCAGCAGCCAAGCTAGTCGGCAGGGGGAAGGAGAAAAACTGTTTTTT; CDR3aa: CASSQASRQGEGEKLFF
len: 15; abundance: .; j_gene: TRBJ2-7; v_gene: TRBV5-4; d_gene: .; CDR3nt: TGTGCCAGCAGCTTGGTTGGGGAAGGGCCCTACGAGCAGTACTTC; CDR3aa: CASSLVGEGPYEQYF
len: 14; abundance: .; j_gene: TRBJ2-7; v_gene: TRBV7-9; d_gene: TRBD1; CDR3nt: TGTGCCAGCAGCTTCAGACAGGGCCCCTACGAGCAGTACTTC; CDR3aa: CASSFRQGPYEQYF
len: 15; abundance: .; j_gene: TRBJ1-5; v_gene: TRBV18; d_gene: .; CDR3nt: TGTGCCAGCTCACCGGTCCAGTATAGCAATCAGCCCCAGCATTTT; CDR3aa: CASSPVQYSNQPQHF
len: 14; abundance: .; j_gene: TRBJ1-2; v_gene: TRBV28; d_gene: .; CDR3nt: TGTGCCAGCAGTTTAGGCGGGAAACAGCATGGCTACACCTTC; CDR3aa: CASSLGGKQHGYTF
len: 17; abundance: .; j_gene: TRBJ1-3; v_gene: TRBV5-1; d_gene: TRBD1; CDR3nt: TGCGCCAGCAGCTCCACGACAGGGGTCGTGGCTGGAAACACCATATATTTT; CDR3aa: CASSSTTGVVAGNTIYF
len: 18; abundance: .; j_gene: TRBJ2-6; v_gene: TRBV10-2; d_gene: TRBD2; CDR3nt: TGCGCCAGCAGTGGTGGGGAGGCGGGGGACTCTGGGGCCAACGTCCTGACTTTC; CDR3aa: CASSGGEAGDSGANVLTF
len: 16; abundance: .; j_gene: TRBJ2-7; v_gene: TRBV27; d_gene: TRBD2; CDR3nt: TGTGCCAGCAGTTTATCGGGGACTAGCGGGAGTTACGAGCAGTACTTC; CDR3aa: CASSLSGTSGSYEQYF
len: 14; abundance: .; j_gene: TRBJ1-5; v_gene: TRBV19; d_gene: TRBD1; CDR3nt: TGTGCCAGTAGGGTGGGGGCAGGGGGTCAGCCCCAGCATTTT; CDR3aa: CASRVGAGGQPQHF
len: 14; abundance: .; j_gene: TRBJ2-7; v_gene: TRBV19; d_gene: .; CDR3nt: TGTGCCAGTAGAGGTGGGGGGAGCTCCTACGAGCAGTACTTC; CDR3aa: CASRGGGSSYEQYF
len: 15; abundance: .; j_gene: TRBJ2-7; v_gene: TRBV29-1; d_gene: .; CDR3nt: TGCAGCGTTTGGGAAGAACCGGGCCCCCCCTACGAGCAGTACTTC; CDR3aa: CSVWEEPGPPYEQYF
len: 13; abundance: .; j_gene: TRBJ2-5; v_gene: TRBV5-1; d_gene: .; CDR3nt: TGCGCCAGCAGCTTTTCGGGGGGCGAGACCCAGTACTTC; CDR3aa: CASSFSGGETQYF
len: 13; abundance: .; j_gene: TRBJ2-7; v_gene: TRBV6-1; d_gene: .; CDR3nt: TGTGCCAGCAGTGAAATATTCGGCTACGAGCAGTACTTC; CDR3aa: CASSEIFGYEQYF
len: 17; abundance: .; j_gene: TRBJ2-3; v_gene: TRBV19; d_gene: .; CDR3nt: TGTGCCAGTAATAGGGGTCGGACTACAGGGCCCACAGATACGCAGTATTTT; CDR3aa: CASNRGRTTGPTDTQYF
len: 12; abundance: .; j_gene: TRBJ2-7; v_gene: TRBV5-1; d_gene: .; CDR3nt: TGCGCCAGCAGCTTGGGGATGTACGAGCAGTACTTC; CDR3aa: CASSLGMYEQYF
len: 14; abundance: .; j_gene: TRBJ2-1; v_gene: TRBV9; d_gene: .; CDR3nt: TGTGCCAGCAGCGTAGGGGAGACATTCAATGAGCAGTTCTTC; CDR3aa: CASSVGETFNEQFF
len: 16; abundance: .; j_gene: TRBJ2-3; v_gene: TRBV7-9; d_gene: TRBD2; CDR3nt: TGTGCCAGCAGCTGGGGACTAGCGGAGCTCACAGATACGCAGTATTTT; CDR3aa: CASSWGLAELTDTQYF
len: 14; abundance: .; j_gene: TRBJ2-7; v_gene: TRBV7-9; d_gene: .; CDR3nt: TGTGCCAGCAGCTACGACACCATAGCCTACGAGCAGTACTTC; CDR3aa: CASSYDTIAYEQYF
len: 15; abundance: .; j_gene: TRBJ2-7; v_gene: TRBV28; d_gene: .; CDR3nt: TGTGCCAGCAGTTCAACGGGACTGGACCCCTACGAGCAGTACTTC; CDR3aa: CASSSTGLDPYEQYF
len: 13; abundance: .; j_gene: TRBJ2-1; v_gene: TRBV2; d_gene: .; CDR3nt: TGTGCCAGCAGTCTGGACCGTCACAATGAGCAGTTCTTC; CDR3aa: CASSLDRHNEQFF
len: 12; abundance: .; j_gene: TRBJ1-4; v_gene: TRBV4-1; d_gene: TRBD1; CDR3nt: TGCGCCAGCGGGGGACAGCAGGAAAAACTGTTTTTT; CDR3aa: CASGGQQEKLFF
len: 15; abundance: .; j_gene: TRBJ1-5; v_gene: TRBV5-8; d_gene: TRBD1; CDR3nt: TGTGCCAGCAGCTTCAGTGAGACAGGGTATCAGCCCCAGCATTTT; CDR3aa: CASSFSETGYQPQHF
len: 15; abundance: .; j_gene: TRBJ2-5; v_gene: TRBV2; d_gene: .; CDR3nt: TGTGCCAGCAGTGGGACAGAGCCCAGGGCTGGGGCCCAGTACTTC; CDR3aa: CASSGTEPRAGAQYF
len: 13; abundance: .; j_gene: TRBJ1-5; v_gene: TRBV19; d_gene: .; CDR3nt: TGTGCCAGTAGCAAGGACAGTAATCAGCCCCAGCATTTT; CDR3aa: CASSKDSNQPQHF
len: 14; abundance: .; j_gene: TRBJ2-1; v_gene: TRBV28; d_gene: .; CDR3nt: TGTGCCAGCAGTGGAAGCATCCCCCACAATGAGCAGTTCTTC; CDR3aa: CASSGSIPHNEQFF
len: 19; abundance: .; j_gene: TRBJ1-5; v_gene: TRBV27; d_gene: .; CDR3nt: TGTGCCAGCAGTTTTATATCGGACACCCGGTTCGGTTTGAATCAGCCCCAGCATTTT; CDR3aa: CASSFISDTRFGLNQPQHF
len: 13; abundance: once; j_gene: TRBJ2-7; v_gene: TRBV29-1; d_gene: .; CDR3nt: TGCAGCACATCAGGGTGGGGGTCCTACGAGCAGTACTTC; CDR3aa: CSTSGWGSYEQYF
len: 13; abundance: .; j_gene: TRBJ2-7; v_gene: TRBV28; d_gene: .; CDR3nt: TGTGCCAGCAGGAGTCGGCGGAGCTACGAGCAGTACTTC; CDR3aa: CASRSRRSYEQYF
len: 14; abundance: .; j_gene: TRBJ2-1; v_gene: TRBV28; d_gene: .; CDR3nt: TGTGCCAGCAGTTCGGACGGGAGTAGAAATGAGCAGTTCTTC; CDR3aa: CASSSDGSRNEQFF
len: 14; abundance: once; j_gene: TRBJ2-3; v_gene: TRBV5-1; d_gene: TRBD1; CDR3nt: TGCGCCAGCAGCTTGTCAGGGGGCACGGATACGCAGTATTTT; CDR3aa: CASSLSGGTDTQYF
len: 15; abundance: .; j_gene: TRBJ2-7; v_gene: TRBV7-3; d_gene: .; CDR3nt: TGTGCCAGCAGCGTAGTAAGAGACACCTCCTACGAGCAGTACTTC; CDR3aa: CASSVVRDTSYEQYF
len: 13; abundance: .; j_gene: TRBJ2-5; v_gene: TRBV28; d_gene: .; CDR3nt: TGTGCCAGCAGGGCAGTCCTAAAGGAGACCCAGTACTTC; CDR3aa: CASRAVLKETQYF
len: 16; abundance: .; j_gene: TRBJ2-7; v_gene: TRBV7-2; d_gene: .; CDR3nt: TGTGCCAGCAGCGGAGGGTGGGGGGCCCTAGCCTACGAGCAGTACTTC; CDR3aa: CASSGGWGALAYEQYF
len: 14; abundance: .; j_gene: TRBJ2-5; v_gene: TRBV18; d_gene: .; CDR3nt: TGTGCCAGCTCCCGGACGGGTCCGGGGGAGACCCAGTACTTC; CDR3aa: CASSRTGPGETQYF
len: 12; abundance: .; j_gene: TRBJ1-1; v_gene: TRBV6-1; d_gene: .; CDR3nt: TGTGCCAGCAGTGTAGAAGGGACTGAAGCTTTCTTT; CDR3aa: CASSVEGTEAFF